This entry lists 4 T cell receptor beta chains sequenced from one sample in a study of OX40 agonist ivuxolimab in advanced cancers. The repertoire was sequenced with immunoSEQ multiplex PCR; TCRdb's copy has only in-frame clones and lacks some. The data show roughly 61,000 clones, approximately 86% seen once. The sample was CD4+ or CD8+ T cells sorted from blood, taken in a trial of the OX40 agonist ivuxolimab. These receptors were obtained from an adult with an advanced solid tumor such as melanoma, head and neck, liver or kidney cancer.

The J gene is TRBJ2-2, the V gene TRBV5-1; 11 bases agree with TRBD2. J was trimmed by 4 bases and V by 3 bases; bases with no gene match: 5. The CDR3 consists of 16 residues. The germline V gene has CDR1 SGHRS and CDR2 YFSETQ. CDR3 nucleotide sequence: TGCGCCAGCAGCTCGCTAGCGGGAGGATCCACCGGGGAGCTGTTTTTT. It yields the protein CASSSLAGGSTGELFF. The full variable domain, completed using reference TRBV5-1 and TRBJ2-2, is KAGVTQTPRYLIKTRGQQVTLSCSPISGHRSVSWYQQTPGQGLQFLFEYFSETQRNKGNFPGRFSGRQFSNSRSEMNVSTLELGDSALYLCASSSLAGGSTGELFFGEGSRLTVL.

The genes are TRBV6-6 and TRBJ1-1; no definite D call. The germline gives CDR1 MNHNY, CDR2 SVGAGI (reference sequence). CDR3 length: 13 amino acids. Trimming took off 0 bases at V and 11 bases at J, with 13 bases between the two ends. The CDR3 spells CASSYSGPDRAFF. CDR3 nucleotides: TGTGCCAGCAGTTACTCTGGGCCCGATCGGGCTTTCTTT.

The chain has TRBV25-1 and TRBJ2-1; 11 positions agree with TRBD1. The CDR3 runs to 17 residues. The germline CDR1 and CDR2 sequences are MGHDK and SYGVNS. After removal of 0 bases from V and 1 base from J, the junction contained 2 bases not matched to a gene. For the CDR3, the DNA is TGTGCCAGCAGTGAATATGGGGACAGGGGGTCCTACAATGAGCAGTTCTTC. Amino acid sequence: CASSEYGDRGSYNEQFF. The whole variable domain, filled in from reference TRBV25-1 and TRBJ2-1, reads EADIYQTPRYLVIGTGKKITLECSQTMGHDKMYWYQQDPGMELHLIHYSYGVNSTEKGDLSSESTVSRIRTEHFPLTLESARPSHTSQYLCASSEYGDRGSYNEQFFGPGTRLTVL.

The genes are TRBV5-1 and TRBJ2-5, with D unclear. V was pared by 3 bases and J by 7 bases, with 19 bases between. The CDR3 is made up of 15 amino acids. Germline CDR1 and CDR2: SGHRS and YFSETQ. The CDR3 DNA is TGCGCCAGCAGCTCGATGGATACGAGCTTTGGGACCCAGTACTTC. The encoded protein is CASSSMDTSFGTQYF.